This TCR beta chain was sequenced in a study of shared clonotypes between healthy human individuals. The junction had 13 bases not matched to a gene; V was cut back by 4 bases and J by 0 bases. The CDR3 runs to 18 residues. Per germline, CDR1 SGHDN and CDR2 FVKESK. Repertoires were generated with immunoSEQ multiplex PCR, while TCRdb's copy carries only in-frame clones and drops some. The sample yields hundreds of thousands of clones, about three quarters seen once. Healthy adults negative for HIV, lacking recent acute infections or vaccinations, served as donors. The chain has TRBV14 and TRBJ2-7; 9 bases align to TRBD1. The sequenced sample was PBMCs. This TCR was recovered from a woman aged 40 to 50 in good health. Some clones in this sample may be carry-over from other donors' samples. CDR3 sequence (DNA): TGTGCCAGCAGCCTGGGACAGGGAAGGGGGCTAAGCTCCTACGAGCAGTACTTC. Residues: CASSLGQGRGLSSYEQYF.